This T cell receptor (beta chain) derives from a study of blood T cell repertoires in COVID-19. Across the whole study: COVID-19 samples collected from the United States, Italy and Spain covered acute and convalescent phases. Sources were T cells, B-cell-depleted T cells, or PBMCs; the material itself was cDNA or gDNA.

In the authors' workflow: The assay estimated nucleated cells by amplifying reference gene primers. Generated by immunoSEQ multiplex PCR, the TCRdb table keeps only in-frame clones and is missing some. V, J and clone size were drawn from that table, and D and trimming were deduced from the DNA. The sample shows about 74,000 clones, about 91% of them seen only once. V dropped 0 bases and J dropped 6 bases, with 12 bases sitting between them. The length of the CDR3 is 16 residues. Germline V lookup: CDR1 LGHNA, CDR2 YSLEER. This TCR came from a woman aged 80 or older with active or convalescent COVID-19. Sequenced sample: peripheral blood. The V and J genes are TRBV4-3 and TRBJ1-6; weak D call: TRBD1 (6 bases). This CDR3 reads CASSQEVGASNSPLHF. In nucleotides, the CDR3 is TGCGCCAGCAGCCAAGAGGTGGGGGCGAGTAATTCACCCCTCCACTTT.